One and the same sample provided the 32 T cell receptor beta chains below, sequenced in a study of shared clonotypes between healthy human individuals. Clones were sequenced by immunoSEQ multiplex PCR, and TCRdb holds only the in-frame ones, with some missing. The data hold 2.5 million or so clones, with around 90% observed a single time. Input material: naive CD4+ T cells sorted from blood. Subset reported: CD45RA+ positively selected. The receptors were gathered from a man aged 18 to 30 in good health.

The V gene is TRBV5-1, the J gene TRBJ2-1; 10 positions agree with TRBD2. The CDR3 loop spans 15 amino acids. Germline CDR1 is SGHRS and CDR2 is YFSETQ. With V trimmed by 0 bases and J by 12 bases, 9 bases remained unmatched. The CDR3 DNA reads TGCGCCAGCAGCTTGGAGACTAGCGGGTCCTTACCGCAGTTCTTC. Its translation: CASSLETSGSLPQFF.

The rearrangement joins TRBV13 to TRBJ1-1, with D tentatively TRBD1 (5 bases). Trimming cost V 6 bases and J 1 base, with 12 bases left between them. The CDR3 sequence is 14 residues long. Looked up from germline, CDR1 is PRHDT and CDR2 is FYEKMQ (reference sequence). CDR3 coding DNA: TGTGCCAGCAGTAGGCGGGGCCAGAACACTGAAGCTTTCTTT. It specifies CASSRRGQNTEAFF.

V gene TRBV25-1 combines with J gene TRBJ1-6; D may be TRBD1 (6 bases). Trimming took off 4 bases at V and 7 bases at J, with 14 bases between the two ends. The CDR3 runs 15 residues. The germline CDR1 and CDR2 sequences are MGHDK and SYGVNS. CDR3 loop: CASSGVAGANSPLHF. The DNA for the CDR3 is TGTGCCAGCAGTGGGGTCGCGGGGGCGAATTCACCCCTCCACTTT.

A word on this clone: The sample carries other DNA sequences with the same CDR3. This chain links TRBV7-2 with TRBJ2-1; D is uncertain. The germline V gene encodes CDR1 SGHTA and CDR2 FQGNSA. The CDR3 is 16 residues long. Trimming stripped 0 bases from V and 0 bases from J, with 9 bases between. The CDR3, as DNA: TGTGCCAGCAGCTTAGCCGGCCCTAGCTCCTACAATGAGCAGTTCTTC. Its translation is CASSLAGPSSYNEQFF. Filled out from reference TRBV7-2 and TRBJ2-1, the complete variable domain reads GAGVSQSPSNKVTEKGKDVELRCDPISGHTALYWYRQSLGQGLEFLIYFQGNSAPDKSGLPSDRFSAERTGGSVSTLTIQRTQQEDSAVYLCASSLAGPSSYNEQFFGPGTRLTVL.

The chain joins TRBV19 to TRBJ2-2; TRBD1 aligns across 10 bases. Germline-derived CDR1 and CDR2 are LNHDA and SQIVND (reference sequence). V lost 5 bases and J lost 6; bases outside the gene matches: 0. The CDR3 runs to 13 residues. This chain's CDR3 is CASSDRGPGELFF. The DNA of the CDR3 is TGTGCCAGTAGTGACAGGGGGCCCGGGGAGCTGTTTTTT.

The V and J genes are TRBV7-8 and TRBJ1-1; the match to TRBD1 covers 8 bases. The length of the CDR3 is 14 residues. V shed 5 bases and J 1 base; nucleotides not matched to a gene: 3. The germline CDR1 and CDR2 sequences are SGHVS and FQNEAQ. CDR3 region: CASSAQGGNTEAFF. CDR3 in DNA: TGTGCCAGCAGCGCACAGGGGGGGAACACTGAAGCTTTCTTT.

About this clone: Other DNA sequences in this sample translate to the same CDR3. This chain connects TRBV7-2 to TRBJ2-2; D possibly matches TRBD1 or TRBD2 (5 bases each). This CDR3 is built from 15 residues. Germline lookup yields CDR1 SGHTA and CDR2 FQGNSA. The V end lost 3 bases, the J end lost 0 bases, and 8 bases lay between the germline ends. The DNA of the CDR3 is TGTGCCAGCAGCTTGGGGACGGCGAACACCGGGGAGCTGTTTTTT. Residues: CASSLGTANTGELFF.

In the case of this clone: The same CDR3 can be traced to other DNA sequences in this sample. The chain uses TRBV6-5 and TRBJ1-2; D gene uncertain. Trimming shortened V by 5 bases and J by 2 bases, and 9 bases separated the two germline ends. CDR3 size: 13 residues. Germline values: CDR1 MNHEY, CDR2 SVGAGI. In nucleotides, the CDR3 is TGTGCCAGCAGTACTACCGGAAACTATGGCTACACCTTC. It yields the protein CASSTTGNYGYTF.

The V and J genes are TRBV12-5 and TRBJ2-1; 14 bases map to TRBD2. J was trimmed by 9 bases and V by 4 bases; bases with no gene match: 5. The CDR3 extends over 15 amino acids. The germline V gene encodes CDR1 LGHNT and CDR2 FRNRAP. The CDR3 DNA sequence: TGTGCTAGTGGTTACGGGACTAGCGGGAGCTTTGAGCAGTTCTTC. Its protein is CASGYGTSGSFEQFF.

The V call is TRBV27, the J call TRBJ2-2; 7 bases align to TRBD1. In germline, CDR1 is MNHEY, CDR2 SMNVEV (reference sequence). There are 17 residues in the CDR3. Germline trimming cut 3 bases from V and 2 bases from J; bases unmatched to any gene: 9. Here the CDR3 DNA reads TGTGCCAGCAGTTTCCAGCCGCGACAGGGTAACACCGGGGAGCTGTTTTTT. As protein: CASSFQPRQGNTGELFF.

The chain couples TRBV18 to TRBJ2-7; the match to TRBD1 covers 7 bases. The V gene end was trimmed by 1 base and the J gene end by 2 bases; junction bases not matched to a gene: 8. The CDR3 has 16 residues. CDR1 is KGHSH, CDR2 LQKENI, per germline. The CDR3 bases are TGTGCCAGCTCACCACTCGGGACAGTACTAACCTACGAGCAGTACTTC. Translated, it gives CASSPLGTVLTYEQYF.

The genes are TRBV4-1 and TRBJ1-4; D is ambiguous. V gave up 3 bases and J gave up 5 bases, with 16 bases separating them. In germline, CDR1 is MGHRA, CDR2 YSYEKL. The CDR3 runs 16 residues. The CDR3 loop is CASSHQYGVENEKLFF. In DNA, the CDR3 is TGCGCCAGCAGCCATCAATACGGCGTCGAGAATGAAAAACTGTTTTTT.

The J gene is TRBJ2-7, the V gene TRBV25-1, with 7 bases identical to TRBD1. Germline V gives CDR1 MGHDK, CDR2 SYGVNS. The CDR3 length is 15 residues. Losses at the gene ends were 4 bases for V and 2 bases for J; bases not matched to a gene: 8. The CDR3 DNA reads as TGTGCCAGCAGTGCCCCGACAGGGCCTCCCTACGAGCAGTACTTC. Protein: CASSAPTGPPYEQYF.

This clone was observed a single time. The chain has TRBV28 and TRBJ2-2; TRBD1 matches at 7 bases. V lost 2 bases and J lost 0; bases outside the gene matches: 0. The CDR3 is 15 residues long. CDR1 and CDR2 (germline): MDHEN, SYDVKM. The CDR3 DNA follows: TGTGCCAGCAGTTTAGACAGGGCGAACACCGGGGAGCTGTTTTTT. This sequence encodes CASSLDRANTGELFF.

V and J are TRBV9 and TRBJ2-7, with TRBD1 matching 9 bases. The germline CDR1 and CDR2 sequences are SGDLS and YYNGEE. The CDR3 is made up of 14 amino acids. Germline trimming cut 2 bases from V and 5 bases from J; bases unmatched to any gene: 5. For the CDR3, the DNA is TGTGCCAGCAGCGTTTTACAGGGGGCTAACGAGCAGTACTTC. This encodes CASSVLQGANEQYF. The full variable domain, completed using reference TRBV9 and TRBJ2-7, is DSGVTQTPKHLITATGQRVTLRCSPRSGDLSVYWYQQSLDQGLQFLIQYYNGEERAKGNILERFSAQQFPDLHSELNLSSLELGDSALYFCASSVLQGANEQYFGPGTRLTVT.

V and J are TRBV5-1 and TRBJ2-1; D not certain. V was trimmed by 1 base and J by 5 bases, leaving 13 bases between them. The germline gives CDR1 SGHRS, CDR2 YFSETQ. The CDR3 has 15 amino acids. The CDR3 is CASSLTPKPNNEQFF. The CDR3 DNA follows: TGCGCCAGCAGCTTGACTCCGAAACCCAACAATGAGCAGTTCTTC.

The J gene is TRBJ2-3, the V gene TRBV9, with TRBD2 matching over 9 bases. Germline CDR1 reads SGDLS; CDR2 reads YYNGEE. The CDR3 spans 17 residues. Trimming cost V 0 bases and J 0 bases; bases outside gene matches: 5. CDR3 sequence (DNA): TGTGCCAGCAGCGTAGCTGGGGCGGGAGGGAGCACAGATACGCAGTATTTT. Translating it yields CASSVAGAGGSTDTQYF.

This rearrangement joins TRBV21-1 to TRBJ2-1; the D call TRBD2 from the table was never checked on the DNA. TRBV21-1 has pseudogene status. The length of the CDR3 is 16 residues. Written as DNA, the CDR3 is TGTGCCAGCAGCTGCAGGGTACCGGGAGACCTTGGCGGGCAGTTCTTC. Protein: CASSCRVPGDLGGQFF.

V gene TRBV11-3 combines with J gene TRBJ2-5, with TRBD2 identical over 11 bases. The CDR3 totals 15 residues. CDR1 and CDR2 (germline): SGHNT, YENEEA. The V and J ends lost 5 bases and 4 bases, in that order; junction bases with no gene match: 6. Written as DNA, the CDR3 is TGTGCCAGCAGCCCAGGGCTAGCGGGAGGAGAGACCCAGTACTTC. Translating gives CASSPGLAGGETQYF. Based on the CDR3 plus reference TRBV11-3 and TRBJ2-5, the full variable domain is EAGVVQSPRYKIIEKKQPVAFWCNPISGHNTLYWYLQNLGQGPELLIRYENEEAVDDSQLPKDRFSAERLKGVDSTLKIQPAELGDSAVYLCASSPGLAGGETQYFGPGTRLLVL.

This clone was seen a few times. This rearrangement joins TRBV6-6 to TRBJ1-5, with D hard to call. Looked up from germline, CDR1 is MNHNY and CDR2 is SVGAGI (reference sequence). Trimming shortened V by 2 bases and J by 5 bases, and 10 bases separated the two germline ends. This CDR3 contains 14 residues. The CDR3 reads CASSYRQPDQPQHF. CDR3 coding DNA: TGTGCCAGCAGTTACAGGCAGCCGGATCAGCCCCAGCATTTT.

The chain combines TRBV6-5 with TRBJ1-3; possibly TRBD1 for D (5 bases). The germline gives CDR1 MNHEY, CDR2 SVGAGI. Trimming shortened V by 0 bases and J by 1 base, and 10 bases separated the two germline ends. The CDR3 is made up of 16 amino acids. The CDR3 DNA reads as TGTGCCAGCAGTTACTCCCAGGGCCAGTCTGGAAACACCATATATTTT. This gives the protein CASSYSQGQSGNTIYF.

The V call is TRBV19, the J call TRBJ1-5, with 7 positions matching TRBD1. Per the germline V gene, CDR1 is LNHDA and CDR2 is SQIVND (reference sequence). The CDR3 is 17 residues long. Unmatched junction bases numbered 14, after V lost 6 bases and J lost 3 bases. This CDR3 is CASSVQGSTVLNQPQHF. Here the CDR3 DNA reads TGTGCCAGTAGCGTACAGGGGAGCACGGTGCTCAATCAGCCCCAGCATTTT. Filled out from reference TRBV19 and TRBJ1-5, the complete variable domain reads DGGITQSPKYLFRKEGQNVTLSCEQNLNHDAMYWYRQDPGQGLRLIYYSQIVNDFQKGDIAEGYSVSREKKESFPLTVTSAQKNPTAFYLCASSVQGSTVLNQPQHFGDGTRLSIL.

The rearrangement uses TRBV5-1 and TRBJ1-6, with 9 bases that match TRBD1. Germline-derived CDR1 and CDR2 are SGHRS and YFSETQ. J lost 6 bases, V lost 1 base, and 5 bases had no gene match. The CDR3 spans 16 residues. CDR3: CASSLMEGQGNSPLHF. The CDR3 nucleotides are TGCGCCAGCAGCTTGATGGAGGGACAGGGTAATTCACCCCTCCACTTT. The full variable domain, its missing parts supplied by reference TRBV5-1 and TRBJ1-6, is KAGVTQTPRYLIKTRGQQVTLSCSPISGHRSVSWYQQTPGQGLQFLFEYFSETQRNKGNFPGRFSGRQFSNSRSEMNVSTLELGDSALYLCASSLMEGQGNSPLHFGNGTRLTVT.

Concerning this clone: Additional DNA sequences in this sample encode the identical CDR3. The chain recombines TRBV6-5 with TRBJ2-5; D is undetermined. Germline V lookup: CDR1 MNHEY, CDR2 SVGAGI. The CDR3 spans 11 residues. V was trimmed by 0 bases and J by 4 bases, leaving 0 bases between them. CDR3 residues: CASSYSETQYF. In DNA, the CDR3 is TGTGCCAGCAGTTACTCAGAGACCCAGTACTTC.

The chain is built from TRBV5-1 and TRBJ2-3; D unresolved. The germline CDR1 and CDR2 sequences are SGHRS and YFSETQ. Trimming cost V 0 bases and J 2 bases, with 13 bases left between them. The CDR3 has 16 residues. The CDR3 nucleotides are TGCGCCAGCAGCTTGGGTTTAGTTTTAAACACAGATACGCAGTATTTT. This codes for CASSLGLVLNTDTQYF.

The chain uses TRBV7-2 and TRBJ1-6; D is unclear. CDR1 and CDR2 from the germline V gene are SGHTA and FQGNSA. The V gene lost 5 bases and the J gene lost 15 bases, with 17 bases spanning the gap. This CDR3 contains 13 residues. The CDR3 DNA follows: TGTGCCAGCAGCGGCATGAGCTTGGCATTCCTCCACTTT. Translation gives CASSGMSLAFLHF.

This rearrangement joins TRBV6-6 to TRBJ2-1, with TRBD2 identical over 8 bases. Trimming removed 2 bases from V and 4 bases from J; junction bases left unmatched: 7. The germline V gene encodes CDR1 MNHNY and CDR2 SVGAGI (reference sequence). The CDR3 has 16 residues. The CDR3 loop is CASSYVASGPYNEQFF. Here the CDR3 DNA reads TGTGCCAGCAGTTACGTGGCTAGCGGGCCTTACAATGAGCAGTTCTTC.

The chain joins TRBV29-1 to TRBJ2-7, with 8 bases lining up with TRBD1. The germline V gene has CDR1 SQVTM and CDR2 ANQGSEA. The V gene end was trimmed by 5 bases and the J gene end by 3 bases; junction bases not matched to a gene: 6. This CDR3 region has 13 residues. In nucleotides, the CDR3 is TGCAGCGTTCGCCAGGGGGCTGGCTACGAGCAGTACTTC. It yields the protein CSVRQGAGYEQYF.

The chain joins TRBV11-3 to TRBJ2-2, with D possibly TRBD2 on 6 matching bases. Germline V gives CDR1 SGHNT, CDR2 YENEEA. This CDR3 comprises 18 residues. Between the trimmed V and J ends, which lost 3 bases and 3 bases, there was a span of 20 bases. The CDR3 sequence: CASSLGVGAGSYTGELFF. As DNA, the CDR3 is TGTGCCAGCAGCTTGGGGGTCGGGGCGGGATCGTACACCGGGGAGCTGTTTTTT. The full variable domain, completed using reference TRBV11-3 and TRBJ2-2, is EAGVVQSPRYKIIEKKQPVAFWCNPISGHNTLYWYLQNLGQGPELLIRYENEEAVDDSQLPKDRFSAERLKGVDSTLKIQPAELGDSAVYLCASSLGVGAGSYTGELFFGEGSRLTVL.

This chain links TRBV5-1 with TRBJ2-5; tentatively, D is TRBD1 (5 bases). This CDR3 comprises 15 residues. Germline lookup yields CDR1 SGHRS and CDR2 YFSETQ. V lost 4 bases to trimming and J lost 1 base, with 14 bases between them. The DNA of the CDR3 is TGCGCCAGCAGCCTAGGGGCGGCTCGCCAAGAGACCCAGTACTTC. Encoded protein: CASSLGAARQETQYF.

This chain connects TRBV6-1 to TRBJ1-6; weak D call: TRBD1 (5 bases). The CDR3 consists of 14 residues. The germline gives CDR1 MNHNS, CDR2 SASEGT. V gave up 6 bases and J gave up 14 bases, with 20 bases separating them. CDR3 sequence (DNA): TGTGCCAGCAGCCCGACCAGGGAAGGGGAATCCCTCCACTTT. Its translation is CASSPTREGESLHF.

Turning to this clone: Within the sample, other DNA sequences also encode this same CDR3. The gene calls are TRBV11-3 and TRBJ2-2; no clear D. Germline V gives CDR1 SGHNT, CDR2 YENEEA. Trimming pared 1 base from V and 2 bases from J, leaving 5 bases between. There are 14 residues in the CDR3. CDR3 residues: CASSLGRNTGELFF. DNA of the CDR3: TGTGCCAGCAGCTTAGGAAGAAACACCGGGGAGCTGTTTTTT.